The 24 T cell receptor beta chains below all came from one sample that was sequenced in a study of response to subunit inactivated influenza vaccine. TCRdb called the RT-PCR reads again in MiXCR, with one record for every CDR3 protein. The table lists 500,000 or so distinct CDR3 sequences, about a tenth of them singletons. Sequenced here: PBMCs from blood, sampled roughly 6 weeks after vaccination. The receptors were gathered from a man aged 50 to 59 who received an inactivated influenza vaccine.

This clonotype was detected a few times. The genes are TRBV6-5 and TRBJ2-7; no clear D. V dropped 2 bases and J dropped 2 bases, with 10 bases sitting between them. Germline V lookup: CDR1 MNHEY, CDR2 SVGAGI. The CDR3 extends over 14 amino acids. CDR3 amino acids: CASSYGQATYEQYF. DNA of the CDR3: TGTGCCAGCAGTTACGGGCAGGCCACCTACGAGCAGTACTTC.

The chain links TRBV7-9 to TRBJ1-6, with 7 nucleotides matching TRBD1. V was clipped by 5 bases and J by 7 bases; unmatched bases: 11. From germline, CDR1 is SEHNR and CDR2 FQNEAQ (reference sequence). The CDR3 has 16 amino acids. The CDR3 here is CASSLPTGSRNSPLHF. CDR3 sequence (DNA): TGTGCCAGCAGCCTCCCGACAGGGTCGCGAAATTCACCCCTCCACTTT.

Remarks on this clonotype: At one end the junction does not follow the germline gene, possibly because of a read error. The rearrangement uses TRBV5-1 and TRBJ2-7; no definite D call. The CDR3 consists of 13 residues. CDR1 and CDR2 (germline): SGHRS, YFSETQ. CDR3 protein: CASSLDYYYEHYF. The CDR3 region has the DNA TGCGCCAGCAGCTTGGATTACTACTACGAGCATTACTTC.

This clonotype was picked up a small number of times. The chain has TRBV7-7 and TRBJ2-5, with D unclear. CDR1 and CDR2 from the germline V gene are SSHAT and FNYEAQ (reference sequence). This CDR3 has 14 residues. Trimming left V 1 base short and J 5 bases short, with 11 bases between. The CDR3 nucleotides are TGTGCCAGCAGCTTAGGGGGAACAAGCGAGACCCAGTACTTC. Encoded protein: CASSLGGTSETQYF. The full variable domain, rest sourced from reference TRBV7-7 and TRBJ2-5, is GAGVSQSPRYKVTKRGQDVTLRCDPISSHATLYWYQQALGQGPEFLTYFNYEAQPDKSGLPSDRFSAERPEGSISTLTIQRTEQRDSAMYRCASSLGGTSETQYFGPGTRLLVL.

The CDR3 nucleotides are TGTGCCAGCAGGTTCACAGGGGGCGCCAGCTATTCACCCCTCCACTTT. It translates to CASRFTGGASYSPLHF. This chain uses TRBV28 with TRBJ1-6, with TRBD1 matching 9 bases. Losses at the gene ends were 6 bases for V and 8 bases for J; bases not matched to a gene: 11. The CDR3 is 16 amino acids. Per germline, CDR1 MDHEN and CDR2 SYDVKM.

This chain joins TRBV7-9 and TRBJ1-2; D not certain. CDR1 is SEHNR, CDR2 FQNEAQ, per germline (reference sequence). The CDR3 has 13 amino acids. Trimming cost V 1 base and J 5 bases, with 8 bases left between them. As DNA, the CDR3 is TGTGCCAGCAGCTTAGGGACGGTGTATGGCTACACCTTC. Translation gives CASSLGTVYGYTF.

CDR3 sequence: CSASQTGTGAGETQYF. For the CDR3, the DNA is TGCAGTGCGTCCCAGACCGGGACAGGGGCGGGAGAGACCCAGTACTTC. The chain is built from TRBV20-1 and TRBJ2-5; 10 nucleotides line up with TRBD1. V dropped 6 bases and J dropped 4; count of bases not matched to a gene: 14. From germline, CDR1 is DFQATT and CDR2 SNEGSKA (reference sequence). This CDR3 region has 16 residues.

This clonotype has just a few counts. DNA of the CDR3: TGTGCCAGCAGCTCTACACAGGGGATACACAATGAGCAGTTCTTC. It encodes CASSSTQGIHNEQFF. This chain joins TRBV7-3 and TRBJ2-1; 7 bases are a match to TRBD1. The germline V gene encodes CDR1 SGHTA and CDR2 FQGTGA. CDR3 length equals 15 residues. V trimming: 4 bases; J trimming: 5 bases; junction bases outside the gene matches: 8. The variable domain in full, completed from reference TRBV7-3 and TRBJ2-1, reads GAGVSQTPSNKVTEKGKYVELRCDPISGHTALYWYRQSLGQGPEFLIYFQGTGAADDSGLPNDRFFAVRPEGSVSTLKIQRTERGDSAVYLCASSSTQGIHNEQFFGPGTRLTVL.

At least ten counts were recorded for this clonotype. The genes are TRBV7-8 and TRBJ1-5; no definite D call. The CDR3 covers 16 residues. Germline CDR1 is SGHVS and CDR2 is FQNEAQ. The V end lost 1 base, the J end lost 5 bases, and 15 bases lay between the germline ends. This CDR3 reads CASSLEGILAYQPQHF. CDR3 coding DNA: TGTGCCAGCAGCTTAGAAGGCATCCTAGCCTATCAGCCCCAGCATTTT.

In its sample, this clonotype was seen a few times. The chain combines TRBV7-3 with TRBJ2-2; no reliable D call. CDR3 length: 14 amino acids. Trimming took 5 bases from V and 4 from J, leaving 11 bases between them. CDR1 SGHTA and CDR2 FQGTGA come from the germline V gene. As DNA, the CDR3 is TGTGCCAGCAGCCTATCGCCGGCCACCGGGGAGCTGTTTTTT. Amino acid sequence: CASSLSPATGELFF.

The rearrangement links TRBV30 to TRBJ1-2; D remains ambiguous. The ends were cut back, 5 bases at V and 5 bases at J, with 6 bases in the middle. Germline V gene lookup returns CDR1 GTSNPN and CDR2 SVGIG (reference sequence). The CDR3 runs 10 residues. This chain's CDR3 is CAWVVYGYTF. CDR3 in DNA: TGTGCCTGGGTGGTGTATGGCTACACCTTC.

The chain uses TRBV6-5 and TRBJ1-1; the D is unclear. V gave up 4 bases and J gave up 4 bases, with 13 bases separating them. The germline CDR1 and CDR2 sequences are MNHEY and SVGAGI. CDR3 size: 14 residues. In DNA, the CDR3 is TGTGCCAGCAGTTCGGACCCGTCGGGCACTGAAGCTTTCTTT. Amino acids: CASSSDPSGTEAFF.

In its sample, this clonotype was seen a few times. This chain links TRBV5-1 with TRBJ1-2, with D maybe TRBD1 (5 bases). This CDR3 is built from 15 residues. Trimming cost V 0 bases and J 3 bases, with 12 bases left between them. Germline loops: CDR1 SGHRS, CDR2 YFSETQ. CDR3 bases: TGCGCCAGCAGCTTGGACGGACACAACGACTATGGCTACACCTTC. It is translated as CASSLDGHNDYGYTF.

At least ten counts were recorded for this clonotype. The chain carries TRBV15 and TRBJ2-2; perhaps TRBD1 as D (6 bases). The CDR3 has 11 residues. Per the germline V gene, CDR1 is LNHNV and CDR2 is YYDKDF (reference sequence). Trimming took 9 bases from V and 9 from J, leaving 11 bases between them. The CDR3, as DNA: TGTGCCACGGGGACACACCGGGAGCTGTTTTTT. Translated, it gives CATGTHRELFF.

This rearrangement joins TRBV7-9 to TRBJ2-4; 11 bases line up with TRBD1. Looked up from germline, CDR1 is SEHNR and CDR2 is FQNEAQ (reference sequence). V shed 4 bases and J 8 bases; nucleotides not matched to a gene: 4. This CDR3 contains 14 residues. CDR3 DNA sequence: TGTGCCAGCAGCTCTCCGGACAGGGGGCACATTCAGTACTTC. Amino acids: CASSSPDRGHIQYF.

This clonotype has ten or more counts. The rearrangement uses TRBV12-3 or TRBV12-4 and TRBJ2-7; D is unresolved. The CDR3 is made up of 12 amino acids. Trimming cost V 2 bases and J 5 bases, with 7 bases left between them. The CDR3 spells CASSLSRNEQYF. CDR3 bases: TGTGCCAGCAGTTTAAGCCGGAACGAGCAGTACTTC.

Remarks on this clonotype: A read error may be the cause here, since a much bigger clone is one base away. This chain links TRBV6-5 with TRBJ2-1, with D possibly being TRBD1 or TRBD2 (5 bases each). V lost 10 bases, J lost 9 bases, and 13 bases lay in between. Germline loops: CDR1 MNHEY, CDR2 SVGAGI. This CDR3 has 11 residues. DNA for the CDR3: TGTGCCATCACCGGGGCGGGTGAGCAGTTCTTC. The encoded protein is CAITGAGEQFF.

The chain couples TRBV7-2 to TRBJ2-3; no clear D gene. V lost 4 bases, J lost 4 bases, and 9 bases lay in between. CDR1 SGHTA and CDR2 FQGNSA come from the germline V gene. The CDR3 loop spans 13 amino acids. The CDR3 nucleotides read TGTGCCAGCAGCTCCCGACTTGCAGATACGCAGTATTTT. As protein: CASSSRLADTQYF. The full variable domain, its missing parts supplied by reference TRBV7-2 and TRBJ2-3, is GAGVSQSPSNKVTEKGKDVELRCDPISGHTALYWYRQSLGQGLEFLIYFQGNSAPDKSGLPSDRFSAERTGGSVSTLTIQRTQQEDSAVYLCASSSRLADTQYFGPGTRLTVL.

The V call is TRBV4-3, the J call TRBJ2-1, with 10 bases fitting TRBD2. The CDR3 covers 16 residues. The V gene's germline CDR1 is LGHNA and CDR2 YSLEER. V lost 2 bases to trimming and J lost 6 bases; unmatched junction nucleotides: 7. The CDR3 DNA is TGCGCCAGCAGCCAAACCCTAGCGGGAGCGGGCAATGAGCAGTTCTTC. Residues: CASSQTLAGAGNEQFF.

This chain joins TRBV7-6 and TRBJ2-7; 10 bases agree with TRBD2. Trimming took 2 bases from V and 5 from J; bases not matched to a gene: 12. This CDR3 contains 17 residues. Looked up from germline, CDR1 is SGHVS and CDR2 is FNYEAQ. DNA for the CDR3: TGTGCCAGCAGCTTAAGGACTAGCGGCACATGGATTGACGAGCAGTACTTC. Translation: CASSLRTSGTWIDEQYF.

This clonotype has only a few counts. The genes are TRBV5-5 and TRBJ2-1, with a possible D match to TRBD1 (5 bases). CDR1 and CDR2 from the germline V gene are SGHKS and YYEKEE (reference sequence). V gave up 2 bases and J gave up 10 bases, with 13 bases separating them. The CDR3 is made up of 13 amino acids. In DNA, the CDR3 is TGTGCCAGCAGCTTCGACAACAGGTTCGAGCAGTTCTTC. Amino acid sequence: CASSFDNRFEQFF.

This clonotype has more than one count but fewer than ten. The chain joins TRBV29-1 to TRBJ2-2, with 7 positions matching TRBD2. CDR1 and CDR2 from the germline V gene are SQVTM and ANQGSEA. The V gene end was trimmed by 2 bases and the J gene end by 0 bases; junction bases not matched to a gene: 3. CDR3 length: 15 amino acids. CDR3 region: CSVELTSANTGELFF. CDR3 nucleotide sequence: TGCAGCGTTGAACTAACTAGCGCGAACACCGGGGAGCTGTTTTTT.

This chain links TRBV12-3 or TRBV12-4 with TRBJ2-7; possibly TRBD1 or TRBD2 for D (5 bases each). V lost 5 bases and J lost 6, with 14 bases in between. The CDR3 loop spans 13 amino acids. DNA of the CDR3: TGTGCCAGCAGTCCCAGAGGGACGTCCGAGCAGTACTTC. Translation gives CASSPRGTSEQYF.

The chain combines TRBV20-1 with TRBJ2-5; D tentatively reads TRBD1 or TRBD2 (8 bases each). The ends were cut back, 5 bases at V and 5 bases at J, with 24 bases in the middle. Germline V gene data show CDR1 as DFQATT and CDR2 as SNEGSKA (reference sequence). CDR3 length: 16 residues. CDR3 in DNA: TGCAGTGCTCCCAGGGGGCTAGCGGGTCAGTGGGAGACCCAGTACTTC. This sequence encodes CSAPRGLAGQWETQYF.